This T cell receptor beta chain was found in a study of read filtering for tumor transcriptome and immune sequencing. Background on the study: R-ISS stage counts were fewer than ten for I, 16 for II, six or seven for III. After DNase treatment, RNA was made into whole-transcriptome libraries.

This library used about 360 ng RNA and molecular barcoded adaptors spanning alpha/delta and beta/gamma chains. MiXCR, applied by TCRdb to the reads, yields one record per CDR3 protein. The table records tens of thousands of distinct CDR3 sequences, about 20% of them present only once. General observations from the study: In IR-seq, single-read clonotypes were 70% to 85% of clonotypes but around 4% of reads. The CD138-negative fraction was mixed bone marrow immune cells, not pure T cells.

This clonotype was found many times. Its antigen is undetermined. The sequenced sample was a population of CD138-negative cells sorted from bone marrow. The clonotype was recovered from a donor over 35 with multiple myeloma.

CDR3 sequence reads: CASSLSSYNEQFF. The CDR3 DNA reads TGTGCCAGCAGCTTAAGCTCCTACAATGAGCAGTTCTTC. This sequence joins TRBV7-2 and TRBJ2-1; D gene ambiguous. Germline V gives CDR1 SGHTA, CDR2 FQGNSA. Trimming left V 2 bases short and J 0 bases short, with 2 bases between. The CDR3 is 13 amino acids.